The T cell receptor beta chain described here comes from a study of blood T cell repertoires in COVID-19. For the study at large: Sample material is recorded as cDNA or gDNA derived from T cells, B-cell-depleted T cells, or PBMCs.

Sequencing used immunoSEQ multiplex PCR; TCRdb keeps in-frame clones, though not all of them. Found here are a few hundred thousand clones, less than 90% of them singletons; the top ten hold 3%. The sample holds a few counts of this clone. This CDR3 is 15 amino acids long. V shed 6 bases and J 6 bases; nucleotides not matched to a gene: 7. Germline values: CDR1 MNHEY, CDR2 SVGAGI. The chain has TRBV6-5 and TRBJ1-6; TRBD1 agrees at 8 bases. The sequence was obtained from a woman aged 25 to 45 who had recovered from COVID-19. Input material: PBMCs or T cells enriched from blood (not recorded which). The CDR3 coding sequence is TGTGCCAGCAGCCAAGGACAGGGTGCTAATTCACCCCTCCACTTT. The encoded protein is CASSQGQGANSPLHF.